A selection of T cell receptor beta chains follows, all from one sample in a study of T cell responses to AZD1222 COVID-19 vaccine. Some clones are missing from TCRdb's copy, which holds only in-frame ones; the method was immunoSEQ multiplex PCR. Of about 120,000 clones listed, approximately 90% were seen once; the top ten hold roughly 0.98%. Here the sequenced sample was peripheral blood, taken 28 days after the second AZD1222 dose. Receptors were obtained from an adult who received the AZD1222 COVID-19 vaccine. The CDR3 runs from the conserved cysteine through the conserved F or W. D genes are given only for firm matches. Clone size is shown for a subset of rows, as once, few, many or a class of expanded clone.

CDR3aa: CSVRNSVHYEQYF
CDR3nt: TGCAGCGTTCGGAACAGCGTGCACTACGAGCAGTACTTC
d_gene: -
abundance: -
j_gene: TRBJ2-7
v_gene: TRBV29-1

CDR3aa: CASSFEKNIQYF
CDR3nt: TGTGCCAGCAGTTTCGAGAAAAACATTCAGTACTTC
d_gene: -
abundance: -
j_gene: TRBJ2-4
v_gene: TRBV28

CDR3aa: CAIGPEDNEQFF
CDR3nt: TGTGCCATAGGTCCGGAGGACAATGAGCAGTTCTTC
d_gene: -
abundance: -
j_gene: TRBJ2-1
v_gene: TRBV10-3

CDR3aa: CASSSLLGGSYEQYF
CDR3nt: TGCGCCAGCAGCTCCCTTCTTGGAGGCAGCTACGAGCAGTACTTC
d_gene: -
abundance: -
j_gene: TRBJ2-7
v_gene: TRBV5-1

CDR3aa: CASSVAGNEQFF
CDR3nt: TGTGCCAGCAGCGTAGCGGGAAATGAGCAGTTCTTC
d_gene: -
abundance: -
j_gene: TRBJ2-1
v_gene: TRBV9

CDR3aa: CASSRGGNGEQFF
CDR3nt: TGTGCCAGCAGCCGTGGAGGGAACGGTGAGCAGTTCTTC
d_gene: -
abundance: -
j_gene: TRBJ2-1
v_gene: TRBV11-2

CDR3aa: CASSYLAGGSEQYF
CDR3nt: TGTGCCAGCAGTTACCTAGCGGGAGGGTCGGAGCAGTACTTC
d_gene: TRBD2
abundance: -
j_gene: TRBJ2-7
v_gene: TRBV28

CDR3aa: CATGGFQNEKLFF
CDR3nt: TGTGCCACTGGGGGTTTTCAAAATGAAAAACTGTTTTTT
d_gene: -
abundance: -
j_gene: TRBJ1-4
v_gene: TRBV28

CDR3aa: CASSSYLMTGDPDNSPLHF
CDR3nt: TGTGCCAGCAGTTCCTATCTAATGACAGGGGACCCGGATAATTCACCCCTCCACTTT
d_gene: TRBD1
abundance: once
j_gene: TRBJ1-6
v_gene: TRBV28

CDR3aa: CASSLETEGAFF
CDR3nt: TGTGCCAGCAGCTTAGAGACAGAAGGAGCTTTCTTT
d_gene: -
abundance: -
j_gene: TRBJ1-1
v_gene: TRBV7-8

CDR3aa: CASSRPDYLEGELFF
CDR3nt: TGTGCCAGCAGCCGTCCGGACTATCTGGAGGGGGAGCTGTTTTTT
d_gene: -
abundance: -
j_gene: TRBJ2-2
v_gene: TRBV7-9

CDR3aa: CASSGQGLYNSPLHF
CDR3nt: TGTGCCAGCAGTGGGCAGGGGCTTTATAATTCACCCCTCCACTTT
d_gene: -
abundance: -
j_gene: TRBJ1-6
v_gene: TRBV27

CDR3aa: CASSQDRTVVFEAFF
CDR3nt: TGCGCCAGCAGCCAAGATAGGACAGTCGTTTTTGAAGCTTTCTTT
d_gene: -
abundance: -
j_gene: TRBJ1-1
v_gene: TRBV4-1

CDR3aa: CASSLGPRDRGTYEQYF
CDR3nt: TGCGCCAGCAGCTTGGGGCCCCGGGACAGGGGCACCTACGAGCAGTACTTC
d_gene: TRBD1
abundance: -
j_gene: TRBJ2-7
v_gene: TRBV5-1

CDR3aa: CASSRDLGETQYF
CDR3nt: TGTGCCAGCAGCCGGGACCTCGGGGAGACCCAGTACTTC
d_gene: -
abundance: few
j_gene: TRBJ2-5
v_gene: TRBV11-2

CDR3aa: CASSKGQRGGGEKLFF
CDR3nt: TGTGCCAGCAGCAAAGGACAACGGGGAGGGGGTGAAAAACTGTTTTTT
d_gene: -
abundance: few
j_gene: TRBJ1-4
v_gene: TRBV21-1

CDR3aa: CASSRGGPGNSPLHF
CDR3nt: TGTGCCAGCAGTCGAGGGGGACCGGGTAATTCACCCCTCCACTTT
d_gene: -
abundance: -
j_gene: TRBJ1-6
v_gene: TRBV6-5

CDR3aa: CASSFLGHEQYF
CDR3nt: TGCGCCAGCAGCTTCTTGGGCCACGAGCAGTACTTC
d_gene: -
abundance: -
j_gene: TRBJ2-7
v_gene: TRBV5-1

CDR3aa: CASSQDTETQYF
CDR3nt: TGTGCCAGCAGCCAAGATACGGAGACCCAGTACTTC
d_gene: -
abundance: -
j_gene: TRBJ2-5
v_gene: TRBV3-1/TRBV3-2

CDR3aa: CASSSQGQGAYGYTF
CDR3nt: TGTGCCAGTAGTTCCCAAGGACAGGGAGCCTATGGCTACACCTTC
d_gene: TRBD1
abundance: once
j_gene: TRBJ1-2
v_gene: TRBV19

CDR3aa: CASSLLFGHEQYF
CDR3nt: TGTGCCAGCAGTCTCCTCTTTGGGCACGAGCAGTACTTC
d_gene: -
abundance: -
j_gene: TRBJ2-7
v_gene: TRBV27

CDR3aa: CASSLAEQETQYF
CDR3nt: TGCGCCAGCAGCTTGGCCGAGCAAGAGACCCAGTACTTC
d_gene: -
abundance: -
j_gene: TRBJ2-5
v_gene: TRBV5-1

CDR3aa: CASYLREFDSGELFF
CDR3nt: TGTGCCAGCTACCTCAGGGAGTTCGATTCCGGGGAGCTGTTTTTT
d_gene: -
abundance: -
j_gene: TRBJ2-2
v_gene: TRBV28